The 15 T cell receptor beta chains below come from one sample, sequenced in a study of blood T cell repertoires in COVID-19. TCRdb keeps only in-frame clones here, not all; method: immunoSEQ multiplex PCR. In the table there are 200,000 to 250,000 clones, approximately 86% of which are singletons. The source material was peripheral blood. These receptors were collected from a human donor in a cohort sampled during active COVID-19.

This sequence joins TRBV6-5 and TRBJ2-3; 13 nucleotides match TRBD2. CDR1 MNHEY and CDR2 SVGAGI come from the germline V gene. Losses at the gene ends were 5 bases for V and 5 bases for J; bases not matched to a gene: 4. This CDR3 is 15 amino acids long. This CDR3 reads CASSRTSGSVDTQYF. CDR3 coding DNA: TGTGCCAGCAGTCGGACTAGCGGGAGTGTAGATACGCAGTATTTT.

This clone has more than one count but fewer than ten. The V gene is TRBV27, the J gene TRBJ1-1; D is uncertain. The V end was cut by 5 bases, the J end by 4 bases, with 17 bases between. CDR1 and CDR2 (germline): MNHEY, SMNVEV (reference sequence). This CDR3 comprises 15 residues. CDR3 nucleotides: TGTGCCAGCAGTCCCCAGCGGATTTCGAGCACTGAAGCTTTCTTT. Its protein is CASSPQRISSTEAFF.

The chain has TRBV7-2 and TRBJ2-7; D is unclear. The length of the CDR3 is 14 residues. The germline V gene has CDR1 SGHTA and CDR2 FQGNSA. With 5 bases removed from V and 0 bases from J, the gap between germline ends came to 11 bases. The CDR3 bases are TGTGCCAGCAGCCGTCGACTGAACTCCTACGAGCAGTACTTC. Translation: CASSRRLNSYEQYF.

This clone was found once. CDR3 sequence (DNA): TGTGCCAGCAGTCCTTTCCAGGGGGCTAATTCACCCCTCCACTTT. Translation gives CASSPFQGANSPLHF. The V call is TRBV28, the J call TRBJ1-6; 8 nucleotides line up with TRBD1. Germline lookup yields CDR1 MDHEN and CDR2 SYDVKM. The CDR3 sequence is 15 residues long. The V and J ends lost 5 bases and 6 bases, in that order; junction bases with no gene match: 6.

V gene TRBV11-2 combines with J gene TRBJ1-2, with D unresolved. The CDR3 has 13 amino acids. Germline V gene lookup returns CDR1 SGHAT and CDR2 FQNNGV. V dropped 8 bases and J dropped 8 bases, with 18 bases sitting between them. This chain's CDR3 is CASAGPGSGGYTF. The DNA of the CDR3 is TGTGCCAGCGCAGGCCCAGGCAGCGGGGGCTACACCTTC.

This clone was detected once. This chain links TRBV7-6 with TRBJ1-1; TRBD1 matches at 7 bases. There are 16 residues in the CDR3. The junction had 11 bases not matched to a gene; V was cut back by 5 bases and J by 2 bases. Germline CDR1 reads SGHVS; CDR2 reads FNYEAQ. CDR3 nucleotide sequence: TGTGCCAGCAGCCCACGTCCCGGGACAGCTAACACTGAAGCTTTCTTT. It codes for CASSPRPGTANTEAFF. The full variable domain, completed using reference TRBV7-6 and TRBJ1-1, is GAGVSQSPRYKVTKRGQDVALRCDPISGHVSLYWYRQALGQGPEFLTYFNYEAQQDKSGLPNDRFSAERPEGSISTLTIQRTEQRDSAMYRCASSPRPGTANTEAFFGQGTRLTVV.

This clone was counted only a few times. The chain recombines TRBV29-1 with TRBJ1-2; 9 nucleotides agree with TRBD1. The CDR3 spans 13 residues. V dropped 3 bases and J dropped 8; count of bases not matched to a gene: 7. Germline CDR1 and CDR2: SQVTM and ANQGSEA. Written as DNA, the CDR3 is TGCAGCGTTGATCCACAGGGGGCGAGAGGCTACACCTTC. Translation gives CSVDPQGARGYTF.

J is TRBJ1-2 and V is TRBV2, with 7 bases matching TRBD1. J was trimmed by 7 bases and V by 5 bases; bases with no gene match: 10. CDR1 and CDR2 from the germline V gene are SNHLY and FYNNEI. There are 14 residues in the CDR3. The CDR3 DNA follows: TGTGCCAGCAGTCACCCTAGACAGGGTGGTGGCTACACCTTC. This encodes CASSHPRQGGGYTF.

This clone was found many times. V is TRBV29-1 and J is TRBJ2-3, with D unclear. Germline CDR1 is SQVTM and CDR2 is ANQGSEA. Deletions cut 2 bases from V and 10 bases from J, with 13 bases between. This CDR3 spans 12 amino acids. In DNA form, the CDR3 reads TGCAGCGTTGAATTGTCCCAGCGTGCGCAGTATTTT. This codes for CSVELSQRAQYF.

The J gene is TRBJ2-6, the V gene TRBV2; 11 bases map to TRBD1. The CDR3 contains 18 residues. From germline, CDR1 is SNHLY and CDR2 FYNNEI. With V trimmed by 4 bases and J by 0 bases, 5 bases remained unmatched. The CDR3 loop is CASSGSGQGGSGANVLTF. CDR3 sequence (DNA): TGTGCCAGCAGTGGTTCGGGACAGGGGGGCTCTGGGGCCAACGTCCTGACTTTC. The whole variable domain, filled in from reference TRBV2 and TRBJ2-6, reads EPEVTQTPSHQVTQMGQEVILRCVPISNHLYFYWYRQILGQKVEFLVSFYNNEISEKSEIFDDQFSVERPDGSNFTLKIRSTKLEDSAMYFCASSGSGQGGSGANVLTFGAGSRLTVL.

This clone came up a few times. Germline and junction disagree at one end, which may indicate a read error. J is TRBJ2-3 and V is TRBV10-2; TRBD2 matches at 8 bases. CDR1 and CDR2 from the germline V gene are WSHSY and SAAADI. The CDR3 has 17 amino acids. The CDR3 reads CASSESGAGGYTDTQYF. CDR3 bases: TGCGCCAGCAGCGAGTCAGGGGCGGGAGGCTACACAGATACGCAGTATTTT.

The chain employs TRBV19 and TRBJ1-4; D not resolved. V lost 3 bases and J 8 bases, leaving 7 bases between the germline ends. Germline values: CDR1 LNHDA, CDR2 SQIVND (reference sequence). The CDR3 runs 12 residues. CDR3 bases: TGTGCCAGTAGTATGGAGAGAGAAAAACTGTTTTTT. It translates to CASSMEREKLFF.

The chain couples TRBV12-3 or TRBV12-4 to TRBJ1-2, with D perhaps TRBD1 (5 bases). CDR3 length: 13 amino acids. The germline V and J ends were trimmed by 4 bases and 4 bases, with 10 bases remaining between them. CDR3 loop: CASSYDRFYGYTF. CDR3 nucleotide sequence: TGTGCCAGCAGTTACGACAGATTCTATGGCTACACCTTC.

This chain connects TRBV27 to TRBJ2-2; D ambiguous. V lost 8 bases and J lost 6, with 7 bases in between. The CDR3 has 11 residues. Per germline, CDR1 MNHEY and CDR2 SMNVEV (reference sequence). The CDR3, as DNA: TGTGCCAGCTCTTCGGCCGGGGAGCTGTTTTTT. Its translation: CASSSAGELFF.

The chain combines TRBV6-5 with TRBJ1-2; possibly TRBD1 for D (6 bases). Germline loops: CDR1 MNHEY, CDR2 SVGAGI. V dropped 5 bases and J dropped 7 bases, with 14 bases sitting between them. This CDR3 has 13 residues. The CDR3 region has the DNA TGTGCCAGCAGTCTTAACAGGGATCCTGGCTACACCTTC. This codes for CASSLNRDPGYTF.